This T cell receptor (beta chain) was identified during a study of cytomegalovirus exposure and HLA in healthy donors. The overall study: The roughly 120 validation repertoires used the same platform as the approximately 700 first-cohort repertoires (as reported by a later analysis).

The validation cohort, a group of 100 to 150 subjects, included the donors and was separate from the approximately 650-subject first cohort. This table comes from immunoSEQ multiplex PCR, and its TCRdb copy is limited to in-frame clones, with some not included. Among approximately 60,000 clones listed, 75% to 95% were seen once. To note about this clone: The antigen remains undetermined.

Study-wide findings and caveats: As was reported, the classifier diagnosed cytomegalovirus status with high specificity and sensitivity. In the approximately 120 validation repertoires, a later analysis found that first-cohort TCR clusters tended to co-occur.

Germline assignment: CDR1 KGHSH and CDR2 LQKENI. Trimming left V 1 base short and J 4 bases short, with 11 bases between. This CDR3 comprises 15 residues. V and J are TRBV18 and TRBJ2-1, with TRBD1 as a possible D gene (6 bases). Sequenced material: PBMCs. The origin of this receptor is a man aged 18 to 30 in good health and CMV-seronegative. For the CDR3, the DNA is TGTGCCAGCTCACCACAGGGGGACACTTACAATGAGCAGTTCTTC. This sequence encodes CASSPQGDTYNEQFF.